A selection of T cell receptor beta chains follows, all from one sample in a study of cytomegalovirus exposure and HLA in healthy donors. Profiling relied on immunoSEQ multiplex PCR, and the TCRdb table lists in-frame clones only, not all of them. The sample holds a few hundred thousand clones, approximately 83% seen once. Sequenced material: PBMCs. The source is a girl aged 10 to 17 in good health and CMV-seronegative. The CDR3 runs from the conserved cysteine through the conserved F or W. D genes are given only for firm matches. Rows give clone size only sometimes, using once, few, many, or a class for an expanded clone.

d_call: TRBD1; clone_size: NA; j_call: TRBJ1-2; v_call: TRBV28; cdr3_nt: TGTGCCAGCAGTCTCGTCTGGGACAGGGAATCTGGCTACACCTTC; cdr3_aa: CASSLVWDRESGYTF
d_call: NA; clone_size: NA; j_call: TRBJ1-1; v_call: TRBV6-6; cdr3_nt: TGTGCCAGCAGTTTCACCTCCGCGGGCATGAACACTGAAGCTTTCTTT; cdr3_aa: CASSFTSAGMNTEAFF
d_call: NA; clone_size: once; j_call: TRBJ1-5; v_call: TRBV6-6; cdr3_nt: TGTGCCAGCCAACAGGCGACTGGATTCGTCAATCAGCCCCAGCATTTT; cdr3_aa: CASQQATGFVNQPQHF
d_call: TRBD1; clone_size: NA; j_call: TRBJ1-1; v_call: TRBV18; cdr3_nt: TGTGCCAGCCGTTCCGGGACAGGGGGCATGGACACTGAAGCTTTCTTT; cdr3_aa: CASRSGTGGMDTEAFF
d_call: TRBD2; clone_size: NA; j_call: TRBJ2-1; v_call: TRBV6-4; cdr3_nt: TGTGCCAGCAGTCCGGGTTTTTCGCTAGCGGACTACAATGAGCAGTTCTTC; cdr3_aa: CASSPGFSLADYNEQFF
d_call: NA; clone_size: NA; j_call: TRBJ2-3; v_call: TRBV28; cdr3_nt: TGTGCCAGCAGTCCACGGAGGGAGCGGAATACGCAGTATTTT; cdr3_aa: CASSPRRERNTQYF
d_call: TRBD2; clone_size: NA; j_call: TRBJ2-4; v_call: TRBV4-2; cdr3_nt: TGTGCCAGCAGCCAAGAACGGACTAGCGGGGGGGAGAAAAACATTCAGTACTTC; cdr3_aa: CASSQERTSGGEKNIQYF
d_call: NA; clone_size: NA; j_call: TRBJ1-1; v_call: TRBV27; cdr3_nt: TGTGCCAGCAAGCGAGCGCGGGGCAGGGAAACCACTGAAGCTTTCTTT; cdr3_aa: CASKRARGRETTEAFF
d_call: TRBD2; clone_size: NA; j_call: TRBJ2-5; v_call: TRBV28; cdr3_nt: TGTGCCAGCAGAAAAGCGGGGGCAGAGACCCAGTACTTC; cdr3_aa: CASRKAGAETQYF
d_call: TRBD1; clone_size: NA; j_call: TRBJ2-1; v_call: TRBV28; cdr3_nt: TGTGCCAGCAGGGCATCCGGGACAGGGCAAAATGAGCAGTTCTTC; cdr3_aa: CASRASGTGQNEQFF
d_call: TRBD1; clone_size: NA; j_call: TRBJ2-1; v_call: TRBV15; cdr3_nt: TGTGCCACCAGCAGAGATCTAGGGGACAGGGTCCCGGAGCAGTTCTTC; cdr3_aa: CATSRDLGDRVPEQFF
d_call: TRBD1; clone_size: NA; j_call: TRBJ1-2; v_call: TRBV5-6; cdr3_nt: TGTGCCAGCAGCTTTCTGACAGGGCGCGAAGGGGGCTACACCTTC; cdr3_aa: CASSFLTGREGGYTF
d_call: NA; clone_size: once; j_call: TRBJ1-2; v_call: TRBV7-6; cdr3_nt: TGTGCCAGCAGCTTAGCGGCGGTTAACTATGGCTACACCTTC; cdr3_aa: CASSLAAVNYGYTF
d_call: NA; clone_size: once; j_call: TRBJ2-5; v_call: TRBV11-2; cdr3_nt: TGTGCCAGCAGCTGGGTTGGGGGGACCGGCCAAGAGACCCAGTACTTC; cdr3_aa: CASSWVGGTGQETQYF
d_call: NA; clone_size: NA; j_call: TRBJ1-1; v_call: TRBV7-9; cdr3_nt: TGTGCCAGCAGCAAACCGGGACTCTTGAACACTGAAGCTTTCTTT; cdr3_aa: CASSKPGLLNTEAFF
d_call: NA; clone_size: NA; j_call: TRBJ2-1; v_call: TRBV7-2; cdr3_nt: TGTGCCAGCAGCTTACGAGCGGGACACTCCTACAATGAGCAGTTCTTC; cdr3_aa: CASSLRAGHSYNEQFF
d_call: TRBD1; clone_size: NA; j_call: TRBJ1-2; v_call: TRBV7-9; cdr3_nt: TGTGCCAGCAGCTTAGAGACAGGGGCCTATGGCTACACCTTC; cdr3_aa: CASSLETGAYGYTF
d_call: TRBD1; clone_size: NA; j_call: TRBJ2-3; v_call: TRBV6-1; cdr3_nt: TGTGCCAGCAGCGGACAGGTTTATCCAGATACGCAGTATTTT; cdr3_aa: CASSGQVYPDTQYF
d_call: TRBD1; clone_size: NA; j_call: TRBJ1-5; v_call: TRBV11-2; cdr3_nt: TGTGCCAGCAGCCGAGGGACAGATAGCAATCAGCCCCAGCATTTT; cdr3_aa: CASSRGTDSNQPQHF
d_call: NA; clone_size: NA; j_call: TRBJ2-1; v_call: TRBV27; cdr3_nt: TGTGCCAGCAGTCCATTAGTAGGGGGCTACAATGAGCAGTTCTTC; cdr3_aa: CASSPLVGGYNEQFF
d_call: TRBD1; clone_size: NA; j_call: TRBJ1-2; v_call: TRBV7-9; cdr3_nt: TGTGCCAGCAGCTTAGGAACAGGGGGACACAATTGGGACAACTATGGCTACACCTTC; cdr3_aa: CASSLGTGGHNWDNYGYTF
d_call: NA; clone_size: NA; j_call: TRBJ2-1; v_call: TRBV6-1; cdr3_nt: TGTGCCAGCAGGCAACGGAGCTCCTACAATGAGCAGTTCTTC; cdr3_aa: CASRQRSSYNEQFF
d_call: TRBD1; clone_size: NA; j_call: TRBJ2-1; v_call: TRBV19; cdr3_nt: TGTGCCAGTAGGAGGGGGCCCTCCTACAATGAGCAGTTCTTC; cdr3_aa: CASRRGPSYNEQFF